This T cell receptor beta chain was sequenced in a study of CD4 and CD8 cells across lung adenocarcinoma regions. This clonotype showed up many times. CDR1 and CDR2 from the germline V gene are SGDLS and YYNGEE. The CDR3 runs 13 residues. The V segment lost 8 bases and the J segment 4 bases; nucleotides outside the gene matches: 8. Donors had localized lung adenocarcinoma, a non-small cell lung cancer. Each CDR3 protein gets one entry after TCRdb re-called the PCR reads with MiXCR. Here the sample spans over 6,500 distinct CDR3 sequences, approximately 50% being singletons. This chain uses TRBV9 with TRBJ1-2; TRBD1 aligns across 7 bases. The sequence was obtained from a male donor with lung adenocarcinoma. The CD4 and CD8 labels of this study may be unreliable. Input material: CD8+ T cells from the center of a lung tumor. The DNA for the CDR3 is TGTGCCAGTGACAGGGAAGGGGGCTATGGCTACACCTTC. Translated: CASDREGGYGYTF.